The clone carrying this TCR beta chain was counted between two and nine times. TCRdb recomputed calls from the RT-PCR reads with MiXCR, one row per CDR3 protein. In the table there are about 700,000 distinct CDR3 sequences, around 16% of which are singletons. The CDR3 length is 16 residues. The trim removed 0 bases at V and 11 bases at J, leaving 13 bases unmatched. Looked up from germline, CDR1 is LGHNA and CDR2 is YSLEER. This entry belongs to a study of response to subunit inactivated influenza vaccine. This TCR derives from a man aged 50-60 years who received an inactivated influenza vaccine. This chain connects TRBV4-3 to TRBJ1-1, with 9 nucleotides matching TRBD1. Here the sequenced sample was PBMCs from blood, taken approximately 12 days after vaccination. The CDR3 DNA sequence: TGCGCCAGCAGCCAAGATACGGGCACAGGGGGCGTTTTGGCTTTCTTT. Amino acids: CASSQDTGTGGVLAFF.